This T cell receptor (beta chain) was recovered during a study of blood T cell repertoires in COVID-19. Looked up from germline, CDR1 is SGHTA and CDR2 is FQGNSA. This CDR3 spans 18 amino acids. V was pared by 2 bases and J by 2 bases, with 8 bases of the junction left unmatched. This table comes from immunoSEQ multiplex PCR, and its TCRdb copy is limited to in-frame clones, with some not included. The sample has some 200,000 clones; around 90% are singletons. The sequence derives from a woman in her twenties or thirties who had recovered from COVID-19. Source material: PBMCs or T cells enriched from blood (not recorded which). The chain uses TRBV7-2 and TRBJ1-3; TRBD1 agrees at 11 bases. In DNA, the CDR3 is TGTGCCAGCAGCTTACGTGGGACAGGGGGTTCAGCTGGAAACACCATATATTTT. It yields the protein CASSLRGTGGSAGNTIYF. Full variable domain (outside the CDR3, taken from reference TRBV7-2 and TRBJ1-3): GAGVSQSPSNKVTEKGKDVELRCDPISGHTALYWYRQSLGQGLEFLIYFQGNSAPDKSGLPSDRFSAERTGGSVSTLTIQRTQQEDSAVYLCASSLRGTGGSAGNTIYFGEGSWLTVV.